This T cell receptor (beta chain) was captured in a study of monozygotic twins with inflammatory bowel disease. Study outcomes and limitations: Especially where disease activity was present, IBD patients had fewer clonotypes in common with others than healthy twins did. TCRbeta inverse Simpson diversity was decreased in IBD patients versus healthy co-twins.

Addition of UMIs with a 6-nucleotide sample barcode was achieved by template switching. TCRdb re-analyzed the 5' RACE reads; it lists each CDR3 protein once, without DNA. The sample spans about 380,000 distinct CDR3 sequences; the ten largest clones claim just over 2.5%. For this clonotype: No antigen is known for it.

Germline V lookup: CDR1 LGHNA, CDR2 YSLEER. CDR3 length: 16 residues. The chain recombines TRBV4-3 with TRBJ1-1; without DNA, the TCRdb call of TRBD1 cannot be checked. This receptor was identified in a human donor with ulcerative colitis or Crohn's disease, or a healthy co-twin of an affected twin (not recorded which). The sequenced sample consisted of blood. This CDR3 is CASSQARQGVNTEAFF.